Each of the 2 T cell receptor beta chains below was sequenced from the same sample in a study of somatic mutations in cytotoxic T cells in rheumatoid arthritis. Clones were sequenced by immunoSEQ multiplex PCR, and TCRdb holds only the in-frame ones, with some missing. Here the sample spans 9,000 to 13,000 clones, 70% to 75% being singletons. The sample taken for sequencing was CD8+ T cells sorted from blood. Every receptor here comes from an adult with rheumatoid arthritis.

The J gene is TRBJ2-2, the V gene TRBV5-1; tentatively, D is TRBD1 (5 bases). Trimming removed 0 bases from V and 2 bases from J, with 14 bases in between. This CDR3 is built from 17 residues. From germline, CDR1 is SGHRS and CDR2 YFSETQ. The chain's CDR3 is CASSLAEGRVNTGELFF. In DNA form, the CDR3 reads TGCGCCAGCAGCTTGGCGGAAGGCAGGGTAAACACCGGGGAGCTGTTTTTT.

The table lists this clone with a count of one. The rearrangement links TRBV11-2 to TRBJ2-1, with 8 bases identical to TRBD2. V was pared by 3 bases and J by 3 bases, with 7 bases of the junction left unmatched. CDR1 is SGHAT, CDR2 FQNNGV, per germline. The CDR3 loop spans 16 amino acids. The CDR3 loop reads CASSFEERGSYNEQFF. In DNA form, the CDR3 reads TGTGCCAGCAGCTTCGAGGAGCGGGGGAGCTACAATGAGCAGTTCTTC.